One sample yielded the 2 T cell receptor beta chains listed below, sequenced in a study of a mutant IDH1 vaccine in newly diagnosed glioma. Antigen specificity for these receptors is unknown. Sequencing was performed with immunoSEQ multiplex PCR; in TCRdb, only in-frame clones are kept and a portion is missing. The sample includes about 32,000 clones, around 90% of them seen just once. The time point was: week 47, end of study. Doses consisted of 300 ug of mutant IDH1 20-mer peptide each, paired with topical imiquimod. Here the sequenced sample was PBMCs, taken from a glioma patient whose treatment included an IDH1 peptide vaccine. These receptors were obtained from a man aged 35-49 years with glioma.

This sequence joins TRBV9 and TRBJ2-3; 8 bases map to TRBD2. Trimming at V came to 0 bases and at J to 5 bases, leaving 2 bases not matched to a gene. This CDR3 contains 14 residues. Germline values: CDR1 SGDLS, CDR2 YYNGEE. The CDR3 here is CASSVAGRVDTQYF. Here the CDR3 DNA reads TGTGCCAGCAGCGTAGCCGGGAGGGTAGATACGCAGTATTTT.

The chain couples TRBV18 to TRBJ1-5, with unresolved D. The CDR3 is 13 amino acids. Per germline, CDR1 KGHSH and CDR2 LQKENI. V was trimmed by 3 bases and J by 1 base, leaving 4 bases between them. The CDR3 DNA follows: TGTGCCAGCTCACCCAGCAGCAATCAGCCCCAGCATTTT. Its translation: CASSPSSNQPQHF.